The clone carrying this T cell receptor (beta chain) was picked up many times. Its antigen is unidentified. This sample was taken from a study of early T cells in non-severe SARS-CoV-2 infection. The germline V gene encodes CDR1 SGHTA and CDR2 FQGNSA. This CDR3 has 13 amino acids. Trimming pared 5 bases from V and 7 bases from J, leaving 14 bases between. Study observations and caveats: VDJdb matching skewed toward anti-spike CD8 responses, missing private and CD4 specificities.

Separate cDNA molecules each had unique molecular identifiers attached to them. TCRdb itself ran the 5' RACE reads through MiXCR, one entry per CDR3 protein. The top ten clones hold around 2.9% of a sample with about 110,000 distinct CDR3 sequences, 12% of them seen once. The chain employs TRBV7-2 and TRBJ2-5; weak D call: TRBD1 (6 bases). The sequence derives from an adult who was a healthcare worker with PCR-confirmed SARS-CoV-2 infection or an uninfected control (not recorded which). The sample taken for sequencing was whole blood. This CDR3 is CASSPRTAMTQYF. DNA of the CDR3: TGTGCCAGCAGCCCCAGGACAGCCATGACCCAGTACTTC.